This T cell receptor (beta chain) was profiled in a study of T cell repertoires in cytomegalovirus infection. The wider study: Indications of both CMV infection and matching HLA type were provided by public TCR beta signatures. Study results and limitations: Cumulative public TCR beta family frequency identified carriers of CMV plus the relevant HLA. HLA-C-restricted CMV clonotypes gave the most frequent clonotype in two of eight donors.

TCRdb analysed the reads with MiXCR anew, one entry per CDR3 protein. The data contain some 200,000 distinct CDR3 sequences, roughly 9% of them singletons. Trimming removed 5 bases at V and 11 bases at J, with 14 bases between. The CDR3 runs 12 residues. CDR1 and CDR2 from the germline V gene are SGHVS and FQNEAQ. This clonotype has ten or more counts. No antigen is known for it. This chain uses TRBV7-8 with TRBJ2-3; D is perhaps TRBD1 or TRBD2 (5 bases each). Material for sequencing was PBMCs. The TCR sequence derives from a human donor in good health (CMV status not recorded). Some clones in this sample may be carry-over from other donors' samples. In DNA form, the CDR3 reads TGTGCCAGCAGCCCGGGACCAAGAGGGCAGTATTTT. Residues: CASSPGPRGQYF.